Following are 6 T cell receptor beta chains from one sample sequenced in a study of shared clonotypes between healthy human individuals. The data were produced by immunoSEQ multiplex PCR, yet TCRdb's version contains in-frame clones alone and is incomplete. The table has 490,000 or so clones, around three quarters seen once; the top ten hold about an eighth. Sequencing was carried out using PBMCs. The receptors come from a woman aged 40 to 49 in good health. Some clones in this sample may be carry-over from other donors' samples.

CDR3 protein: CAWSARRDRRPEAFF. The CDR3 nucleotides are TGTGCCTGGAGTGCACGGAGGGACAGGCGGCCTGAAGCTTTCTTT. J is TRBJ1-1 and V is TRBV30, with 8 positions matching TRBD1. The CDR3 has 15 amino acids. Trimming took 1 base from V and 6 from J; bases not matched to a gene: 10. From germline, CDR1 is GTSNPN and CDR2 SVGIG (reference sequence).

The chain couples TRBV5-1 to TRBJ2-1; 8 bases match TRBD2. The junction had 7 bases not matched to a gene; V was cut back by 3 bases and J by 5 bases. The CDR3 is 15 residues long. Germline CDR1 SGHRS, CDR2 YFSETQ. The CDR3, as DNA: TGCGCCAGCAGCTGGACCGGGACTAGTGACAATGAGCAGTTCTTC. Protein product: CASSWTGTSDNEQFF.

This rearrangement joins TRBV29-1 to TRBJ2-5; D is uncertain. There are 13 residues in the CDR3. Germline CDR1 SQVTM, CDR2 ANQGSEA. V gave up 3 bases and J gave up 5 bases, with 13 bases separating them. CDR3 nucleotide sequence: TGCAGCGTTGATTACGGCAACGGCGAGACCCAGTACTTC. Translated: CSVDYGNGETQYF.

The V and J genes are TRBV30 and TRBJ1-2; 8 positions agree with TRBD1. The length of the CDR3 is 16 residues. The germline V gene encodes CDR1 GTSNPN and CDR2 SVGIG (reference sequence). V shed 4 bases, J shed 3 bases, and the junction held 13 bases outside the gene matches. The CDR3 spells CAWTRTGRGSDYGYTF. CDR3 DNA sequence: TGTGCCTGGACCAGGACAGGGAGAGGTTCGGACTATGGCTACACCTTC. The complete variable domain, with remaining parts taken from reference TRBV30 and TRBJ1-2, reads SQTIHQWPATLVQPVGSPLSLECTVEGTSNPNLYWYRQAAGRGLQLLFYSVGIGQISSEVPQNLSASRPQDRQFILSSKKLLLSDSGFYLCAWTRTGRGSDYGYTFGSGTRLTVV.

The chain joins TRBV19 to TRBJ1-1; unclear D gene. CDR3 size: 16 residues. The V gene lost 3 bases and the J gene lost 5 bases, with 19 bases spanning the gap. Germline V CDR1 and CDR2: LNHDA, SQIVND (reference sequence). CDR3 amino acids: CASSISRPPKRTEAFF. CDR3 DNA: TGTGCCAGTAGTATCAGCCGGCCCCCTAAGCGGACTGAAGCTTTCTTT.

About this clone itself: The junction departs from the called germline gene at one end, perhaps through a read error. The gene calls are TRBV7-7 and TRBJ2-2; D call uncertain. This CDR3 spans 12 amino acids. Germline V gene data show CDR1 as SSHAT and CDR2 as FNYEAQ (reference sequence). The CDR3 region is CASSPLTGELFF. The CDR3 DNA is TGTGCTAGCAGCCCGCTCACCGGGGAGCTGTTTTTT.